One and the same sample provided the 5 T cell receptor beta chains below, sequenced in a study of siplizumab effects on memory and regulatory T cells. TCRdb's copy holds only in-frame clones and misses some; the assay was immunoSEQ multiplex PCR. The table includes roughly 120,000 clones, about nine tenths detected once. The sample was CD4+ T cells sorted from blood. The source is a human donor in good health.

The gene calls are TRBV9 and TRBJ2-2, with 9 positions matching TRBD2. V trimming: 3 bases; J trimming: 7 bases; junction bases outside the gene matches: 10. The V gene's germline CDR1 is SGDLS and CDR2 YYNGEE. This CDR3 contains 16 residues. CDR3 amino acids: CASSAQGAGGVGELFF. The CDR3 DNA sequence: TGTGCCAGCAGCGCCCAGGGAGCGGGAGGCGTCGGGGAGCTGTTTTTT.

The sample holds a few counts of this clone. The chain is built from TRBV25-1 and TRBJ2-2; TRBD1 might be the D (6 bases). The CDR3 extends over 16 amino acids. Germline V gene data show CDR1 as MGHDK and CDR2 as SYGVNS. Deletions cut 2 bases from V and 6 bases from J, with 16 bases between. CDR3 DNA sequence: TGTGCCAGCAGTGAAAGGGCGGCAGGGGTCTCCGGGGAGCTGTTTTTT. Protein product: CASSERAAGVSGELFF.

The chain carries TRBV29-1 and TRBJ1-5; maybe TRBD1 (5 bases). The CDR3 length is 12 residues. Germline CDR1 is SQVTM and CDR2 is ANQGSEA. V gave up 5 bases and J gave up 3 bases, with 8 bases separating them. The CDR3 reads CSVRDFNQPQHF. CDR3 DNA: TGCAGCGTTAGGGACTTCAATCAGCCCCAGCATTTT.

The chain couples TRBV5-6 to TRBJ1-2; maybe TRBD1 (5 bases). Trimming cost V 0 bases and J 2 bases, with 8 bases left between them. There are 14 residues in the CDR3. Germline CDR1 is SGHDT and CDR2 is YYEEEE. The CDR3: CASSLVQGNYGYTF. The DNA of the CDR3 is TGTGCCAGCAGCTTGGTTCAGGGAAACTATGGCTACACCTTC.

In this sample, this clone turned up once. The chain links TRBV19 to TRBJ1-2; D is uncertain. CDR1 is LNHDA, CDR2 SQIVND, per germline (reference sequence). This CDR3 has 11 residues. Trimming left V 4 bases short and J 8 bases short, with 8 bases between. The CDR3 region is CASSTAGGYTF. Written as DNA, the CDR3 is TGTGCCAGTAGTACCGCGGGCGGCTACACCTTC.